This paragraph covers one T cell receptor beta chain sequence. This sample stems from a study of T cell responses to AZD1222 COVID-19 vaccine. The V gene's germline CDR1 is GTSNPN and CDR2 SVGIG (reference sequence). The ends lost 2 bases at V and 0 bases at J; junction bases unmatched: 9. The CDR3 extends over 18 amino acids. TCRdb keeps only in-frame clones here, not all; method: immunoSEQ multiplex PCR. The sample holds some 140,000 clones; 90% are singletons and the top ten take approximately 20%. This receptor was obtained from an adult in good health. V is TRBV30 and J is TRBJ2-2; 10 bases line up with TRBD2. The sequencing here drew on peripheral blood, taken on day 0 of AZD1222 vaccination. The CDR3 DNA is TGTGCCTGGAGTTCCCAGCGGGGGGGCCGGGCGAACACCGGGGAGCTGTTTTTT. Its translation is CAWSSQRGGRANTGELFF.